Below, 10 T cell receptor beta chains from the same sample are listed, as sequenced in a study of metastatic and nonmetastatic thyroid tumors. Through MiXCR, TCRdb re-clonotyped the PCR reads. Seen here are around 45,000 clones, approximately 4.1% observed once, and the top ten hold approximately 9.5%. Every patient was untreated before thyroid surgery. The sample comprised blood. Receptor source: a female donor with papillary thyroid cancer or a benign thyroid nodule (not recorded which). Some clones in this sample may be carry-over from other donors' samples.

This clone appeared many times. CDR3 sequence: CASSSGWDEAFF. CDR3 nucleotide sequence: TGTGCCAGCAGCTCCGGGTGGGATGAAGCTTTCTTT. V usage is TRBV5-6 and J usage is TRBJ1-1; D is undetermined. The CDR3 covers 12 residues. Trimming stripped 3 bases from V and 7 bases from J, with 10 bases between. In germline, CDR1 is SGHDT, CDR2 YYEEEE.

The chain has TRBV18 and TRBJ2-7, with TRBD1 as a possible D gene (5 bases). CDR1 is KGHSH and CDR2 is LQKENI in the germline V gene. The CDR3 extends over 15 amino acids. V lost 8 bases and J lost 6, with 23 bases in between. This CDR3 reads CASTLLGRASSEQYF. CDR3 in DNA: TGTGCCAGCACCTTATTGGGCAGGGCGTCTTCCGAGCAGTACTTC.

The V call is TRBV6-1, the J call TRBJ2-7, with D tentatively TRBD2 (5 bases). V lost 1 base and J 2 bases, leaving 12 bases between the germline ends. CDR3 length equals 15 residues. Looked up from germline, CDR1 is MNHNS and CDR2 is SASEGT. CDR3 nucleotide sequence: TGTGCCAGCAGTGAAGTTGGAGGAGGCCCCTACGAGCAGTACTTC. Its translation: CASSEVGGGPYEQYF.

Turning to this clone: An end of the junction differs from the germline gene, which may be a read error. This sequence joins TRBV7-2 and TRBJ1-5; D not certain. CDR3 length equals 13 residues. Germline lookup yields CDR1 SGHTA and CDR2 FQGNSA. The CDR3 bases are TGTGCCAGCAGGTTAGCACCCTATCAGCCCCAGCATTTT. As protein: CASRLAPYQPQHF.

This chain uses TRBV5-4 with TRBJ2-5; tentatively, D is TRBD2 (5 bases). Deletions cut 4 bases from V and 4 bases from J, with 20 bases between. This CDR3 has 16 residues. Germline V gives CDR1 SGHNT, CDR2 YYREEE (reference sequence). DNA of the CDR3: TGTGCCAGCAGCCCCGGGTCCCGTGGGAGAGCAGAGACCCAGTACTTC. This gives the protein CASSPGSRGRAETQYF.

This clone occurred many times. The chain recombines TRBV12-5 with TRBJ2-2, with 12 bases matching TRBD2. The CDR3 extends over 19 amino acids. V gave up 0 bases and J gave up 6 bases; unmatched junction bases: 11. The germline CDR1 and CDR2 sequences are LGHNT and FRNRAP. CDR3 bases: TGTGCTAGTGGTTTGGTATTGTGGGGCGGGACTAGCGGGCCCGGGGAGCTGTTTTTT. Its translation is CASGLVLWGGTSGPGELFF.

The V gene is TRBV7-9, the J gene TRBJ2-3, with D unresolved. The CDR3 covers 14 residues. The V gene lost 3 bases and the J gene lost 1 base, with 8 bases spanning the gap. Germline V gives CDR1 SEHNR, CDR2 FQNEAQ (reference sequence). For the CDR3, the DNA is TGTGCCAGCAGCTTCCAACCTGGCACAGATACGCAGTATTTT. Residues: CASSFQPGTDTQYF. Drawing the rest from reference TRBV7-9 and TRBJ2-3, the complete variable domain is DTGVSQNPRHKITKRGQNVTFRCDPISEHNRLYWYRQTLGQGPEFLTYFQNEAQLEKSRLLSDRFSAERPKGSFSTLEIQRTEQGDSAMYLCASSFQPGTDTQYFGPGTRLTVL.

Concerning this clone: Its ends do not fully match the called genes, so a read error is possible. J is TRBJ2-1 and V is TRBV2; the D gene could be TRBD1 or TRBD2 (5 bases each). Germline lookup yields CDR1 SNHLY and CDR2 FYNNEI. CDR3 length: 14 amino acids. The CDR3 loop is CASRGTSPFGEQSF. The DNA for the CDR3 is TGTGCCAGCAGGGGGACGTCCCCCTTCGGTGAGCAGTCGTTC.

Comment on this clone: This may come from a read error, since a much larger clone is one base off. Other DNA sequences in the sample encode the same CDR3. The CDR3 loop reads CASSRPEGSYGYTF. CDR3 bases: TGTGCCAGCTCACGGCCCGAAGGTAGCTATGGCTACACCTTC. The chain employs TRBV18 and TRBJ1-2; D is undetermined. This CDR3 is built from 14 residues. Trimming cost V 4 bases and J 4 bases, with 13 bases left between them. Germline-derived CDR1 and CDR2 are KGHSH and LQKENI. The full variable domain, completed using reference TRBV18 and TRBJ1-2, is NAGVMQNPRHLVRRRGQEARLRCSPMKGHSHVYWYRQLPEEGLKFMVYLQKENIIDESGMPKERFSAEFPKEGPSILRIQQVVRGDSAAYFCASSRPEGSYGYTFGSGTRLTVV.

The J gene is TRBJ2-1, the V gene TRBV5-1, with a weak D call TRBD2 (6 bases). The CDR3 totals 13 residues. The V and J ends lost 7 bases and 5 bases respectively, with 13 bases between them. CDR1 is SGHRS and CDR2 is YFSETQ in the germline V gene. This CDR3 is CASGQGGDNEQFF. The DNA of the CDR3 is TGCGCCAGCGGCCAGGGAGGCGACAATGAGCAGTTCTTC.